This paragraph reports one TCR beta chain. One junction end disagrees with the germline gene, perhaps due to a read error. CDR1 is SSHAT and CDR2 is FNYEAQ in the germline V gene (reference sequence). This CDR3 has 14 amino acids. Authors' methods: Amplifying reference gene primers gave estimates of nucleated cell counts. Data came from immunoSEQ multiplex PCR; TCRdb stores just in-frame clones and leaves some out. V and J calls and clone size are given by that table; D and trimming were obtained from the DNA. The profile shows about 99,000 clones, nearly 90% of them singletons. This specimen comes from a study of blood T cell repertoires in COVID-19. Whole-study context: Collection of acute and convalescent COVID-19 samples took place in the United States, Italy and Spain. PBMCs, B-cell-depleted T cells, or T cells provided the cDNA or gDNA that made up the material.

J is TRBJ2-7 and V is TRBV7-7, with 7 bases that match TRBD1. Sequenced input: peripheral blood. This sequence originates from a man between 50 and 59 years old in a cohort sampled during active COVID-19. Here the CDR3 reads CASSSRDSPLEQYF. DNA of the CDR3: TGTGCTAGCAGCTCCCGGGACAGCCCCCTCGAGCAGTACTTC.